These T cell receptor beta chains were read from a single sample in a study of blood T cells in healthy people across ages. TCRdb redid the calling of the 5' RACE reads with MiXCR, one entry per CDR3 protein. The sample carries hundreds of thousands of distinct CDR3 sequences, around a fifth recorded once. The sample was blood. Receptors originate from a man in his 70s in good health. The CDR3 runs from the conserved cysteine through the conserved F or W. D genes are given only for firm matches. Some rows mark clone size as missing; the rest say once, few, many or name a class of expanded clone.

CASSPGDGLMKYF | TGTGCCAGCTCACCGGGGGACGGCCTTATGAAGTACTTC | TRBJ2-7 | TRBV18 | NA | NA
CASSVVEGVEYEQYF | TGTGCCAGCAGCGTAGTCGAGGGAGTGGAATACGAGCAGTACTTC | TRBJ2-7 | TRBV9 | NA | NA
CASRPGHYEQYF | TGTGCCAGCAGACCGGGACACTACGAGCAGTACTTC | TRBJ2-7 | TRBV6-2/TRBV6-3 | many | NA
CASSLVSGRSYNEQFF | TGTGCCAGCAGCTTAGTTAGCGGGAGGTCCTACAATGAGCAGTTCTTC | TRBJ2-1 | TRBV7-9 | NA | TRBD2
CASSRPFGRDRVSGANVLTF | TGTGCCAGCAGTCGACCTTTTGGGCGGGACAGGGTTTCTGGGGCCAACGTCCTGACTTTC | TRBJ2-6 | TRBV6-1 | NA | TRBD1
CSAKRESVIQYF | TGCAGTGCTAAGCGGGAGAGTGTCATTCAGTACTTC | TRBJ2-4 | TRBV20-1 | many | TRBD2
CASSTSTSGGYNEQFF | TGTGCCAGCAGCACCTCAACTAGCGGGGGTTACAATGAGCAGTTCTTC | TRBJ2-1 | TRBV7-3 | NA | TRBD2
CASSRVLRSGYEQYF | TGTGCCAGCAGTCGGGTATTGCGGAGCGGCTACGAGCAGTACTTC | TRBJ2-7 | TRBV6-2/TRBV6-3 | NA | NA
CATRRDWNTEAFF | TGTGCCACCAGGAGGGATTGGAACACTGAAGCTTTCTTT | TRBJ1-1 | TRBV24-1 | NA | NA
CASSSQGARSKNIQYF | TGTGCCAGCAGCTCCCAGGGGGCGAGAAGCAAAAACATTCAGTACTTC | TRBJ2-4 | TRBV11-2 | NA | TRBD1
CASSSLDRASTQYF | TGTGCCAGCAGCTCGTTGGACAGGGCAAGTACCCAGTACTTC | TRBJ2-5 | TRBV11-2 | NA | TRBD1
CASRVPSSYEQYF | TGTGCCAGCAGGGTACCCAGCTCCTACGAGCAGTACTTC | TRBJ2-7 | TRBV27 | NA | NA
CASSEEGRRVTDTQYF | TGTGCCAGCAGTGAAGAGGGGAGGCGAGTCACAGATACGCAGTATTTT | TRBJ2-3 | TRBV6-1 | NA | NA
CASSNKIAGGSYEQYF | TGTGCCAGCAGCAATAAAATAGCGGGAGGGTCCTACGAGCAGTACTTC | TRBJ2-7 | TRBV7-2 | NA | TRBD2
CSARDRDRGIYEQYF | TGCAGTGCTAGAGACCGGGACAGGGGGATCTACGAGCAGTACTTC | TRBJ2-7 | TRBV20-1 | many | TRBD1
CATSDPQGVGELFF | TGTGCCACCAGTGACCCCCAGGGTGTCGGGGAGCTGTTTTTT | TRBJ2-2 | TRBV24-1 | once | NA
CASSTGQGADEAFF | TGCGCCAGCAGCACGGGACAGGGGGCGGATGAAGCTTTCTTT | TRBJ1-1 | TRBV5-1 | few | TRBD1
CASSQDLAQGYTF | TGTGCCAGCAGCCAAGATTTGGCTCAGGGCTACACCTTC | TRBJ1-2 | TRBV3-1 | NA | NA
CASISAKNIQYF | TGTGCCAGCATCTCAGCCAAAAACATTCAGTACTTC | TRBJ2-4 | TRBV28 | many | NA
CASSFGTGGFYEQYF | TGTGCCAGCAGTTTTGGGACAGGGGGCTTCTACGAGCAGTACTTC | TRBJ2-7 | TRBV6-5 | few | TRBD1
CSVVGSQGTDTQYF | TGCAGCGTTGTAGGGAGCCAGGGGACGGATACGCAGTATTTT | TRBJ2-3 | TRBV29-1 | NA | NA
CASSLSGALYGQYF | TGTGCCAGCAGTTTGTCAGGGGCTCTCTACGGGCAGTACTTC | TRBJ2-7 | TRBV27 | NA | NA
CAISEQRDTGELFF | TGTGCCATCAGTGAACAGCGCGACACCGGGGAGCTGTTTTTT | TRBJ2-2 | TRBV10-3 | NA | NA
CASSRGRQPQHF | TGTGCCAGCAGCAGGGGGAGGCAGCCCCAGCATTTT | TRBJ1-5 | TRBV3-1 | few | NA
CATSDRQGPGRQPQHF | TGTGCCACCAGTGATAGACAGGGACCAGGGCGTCAGCCCCAGCATTTT | TRBJ1-5 | TRBV24-1 | few | TRBD1
CASSLPTSSGRIFEQYF | TGTGCCAGCAGCCTACCGACTTCTAGCGGGAGGATTTTCGAGCAGTACTTC | TRBJ2-7 | TRBV3-1 | NA | TRBD2
CASSEDPPKGYTF | TGCGCCAGCAGCGAGGACCCGCCTAAGGGCTACACCTTC | TRBJ1-2 | TRBV5-1 | NA | NA
CASGQGAREETQYF | TGTGCCAGCGGCCAGGGTGCCCGAGAAGAGACCCAGTACTTC | TRBJ2-5 | TRBV3-1 | NA | NA
CAISEFGGRGEETQYF | TGTGCCATCAGTGAGTTCGGGGGCAGGGGGGAAGAGACCCAGTACTTC | TRBJ2-5 | TRBV10-3 | NA | NA
CASSQGQGVGTDTQYF | TGTGCCAGCAGCCAAGGACAGGGGGTTGGCACAGATACGCAGTATTTT | TRBJ2-3 | TRBV4-2 | few | TRBD1
CSAPRWWGGSYEQYF | TGCAGTGCTCCTCGCTGGTGGGGCGGCAGTTACGAGCAGTACTTC | TRBJ2-7 | TRBV20-1 | few | NA
CASSDRPGANVLTF | TGTGCCAGCAGTGACAGGCCTGGGGCCAACGTCCTGACTTTC | TRBJ2-6 | TRBV28 | NA | NA
CASSLPGRASYNEQFF | TGCGCCAGCAGCTTGCCAGGACGAGCCTCCTACAATGAGCAGTTCTTC | TRBJ2-1 | TRBV5-1 | NA | NA
CASSHENEQFF | TGTGCCAGCAGCCACGAAAATGAGCAGTTCTTC | TRBJ2-1 | TRBV7-9 | NA | NA
CGVEEPGPTYEQYF | TGCGGCGTTGAAGAACCGGGACCGACCTACGAGCAGTACTTC | TRBJ2-7 | TRBV29-1 | NA | NA
CASSLSRDPYQPQHF | TGTGCCAGCAGCTTAAGCCGGGACCCTTATCAGCCCCAGCATTTT | TRBJ1-5 | TRBV7-8 | NA | NA
CASSQRQGATEAFF | TGCGCCAGCAGCCAGCGGCAGGGGGCAACTGAAGCTTTCTTT | TRBJ1-1 | TRBV4-1 | NA | TRBD1
CASSPGPGGSYNEQFF | TGCGCCAGCAGCCCGGGGCCAGGGGGCTCCTACAATGAGCAGTTCTTC | TRBJ2-1 | TRBV5-1 | few | TRBD1
CASRYGTGEQYF | TGCGCCAGCAGATATGGGACAGGGGAGCAGTACTTC | TRBJ2-7 | TRBV5-1 | few | TRBD1
CSAWDRGQETQYF | TGCAGTGCTTGGGACAGGGGTCAAGAGACCCAGTACTTC | TRBJ2-5 | TRBV20-1 | NA | TRBD1
CASSDVHYTEAFF | TGTGCCAGCAGTGATGTTCACTACACTGAAGCTTTCTTT | TRBJ1-1 | TRBV6-1 | NA | NA
CACSRLDRENYGYTF | TGTGCCTGCAGCCGTCTGGACAGGGAGAACTATGGCTACACCTTC | TRBJ1-2 | TRBV3-1 | few | TRBD1
CSARPPRGTSGTSYEQYF | TGCAGTGCTAGGCCCCCCAGGGGGACTAGCGGGACCTCCTACGAGCAGTACTTC | TRBJ2-7 | TRBV20-1 | few | TRBD2
CSVVAGGGTQYF | TGCAGCGTTGTTGCGGGAGGCGGGACCCAGTACTTC | TRBJ2-5 | TRBV29-1 | many | TRBD2
CSAPGTGAFNLVAFF | TGCAGTGCTCCCGGGACAGGGGCATTCAATTTAGTAGCTTTCTTT | TRBJ1-1 | TRBV20-1 | few | TRBD1
CASSLRGGPTYEQYF | TGTGCCAGCAGTTTACGGGGCGGCCCCACCTACGAGCAGTACTTC | TRBJ2-7 | TRBV12-3/TRBV12-4 | many | NA
CASSERSGYNEQFF | TGTGCCAGCAGCGAGCGCTCGGGGTACAATGAGCAGTTCTTC | TRBJ2-1 | TRBV7-8 | NA | NA
CASSQEGTGRNEKLFF | TGTGCCAGCAGCCAGGAGGGGACAGGGAGAAATGAAAAACTGTTTTTT | TRBJ1-4 | TRBV3-1 | NA | TRBD1
CASSQTLEGSEQYF | TGTGCCAGCAGCCAGACGTTAGAGGGATCCGAGCAGTACTTC | TRBJ2-7 | TRBV6-6 | few | NA
CASSLAQGDRGGYYAYTF | TGTGCCAGCAGCTTAGCGCAGGGTGACAGGGGTGGCTACTATGCCTACACCTTC | TRBJ1-2 | TRBV7-6 | NA | TRBD1
CASSTRDREETQYF | TGTGCCAGCAGCACCCGGGACAGGGAAGAGACCCAGTACTTC | TRBJ2-5 | TRBV7-2 | NA | TRBD1
CSARDQGRTQYF | TGCAGTGCTAGAGATCAAGGGCGGACCCAGTACTTC | TRBJ2-5 | TRBV20-1 | NA | NA
CASNDWTLRELFF | TGTGCCAGCAACGACTGGACTCTCCGGGAGCTGTTTTTT | TRBJ2-2 | TRBV2 | few | NA
CSARASVNTEAFF | TGCAGTGCTAGAGCATCGGTGAACACTGAAGCTTTCTTT | TRBJ1-1 | TRBV20-1 | NA | NA
CASSKTTSTDTQYF | TGTGCCAGCAGCAAAACGACTAGCACAGATACGCAGTATTTT | TRBJ2-3 | TRBV7-2 | few | NA
CASSFSRDMYNEQFF | TGTGCTAGCAGCTTCAGCCGGGACATGTACAATGAGCAGTTCTTC | TRBJ2-1 | TRBV7-7 | many | NA